These T cell receptor beta chains were read from a single sample in a study of CD8 T cells in ankylosing spondylitis. TCRdb re-derived calls from the 5' RACE reads in MiXCR, one entry per CDR3 protein. The sample gives roughly 370,000 distinct CDR3 sequences, around 22% of which show up once; less than 20% is in the top ten. The sequenced sample consisted of blood, either unsorted or a sorted T cell fraction (not recorded which). The receptors were sampled from a male donor with ankylosing spondylitis. Each CDR3 is given with its conserved first and last residue. The D gene is left open where the match is weak. Clone size is given for some rows only: seen once, a few or many times, or a class if the clone is expanded.

V: TRBV7-3; J: TRBJ2-1; size: -; D: TRBD2; DNA: TGTGCCAGCAGCTCCGGGCCCAGCGGGGGCAATGAGCAGTTCTTC; CDR3: CASSSGPSGGNEQFF
V: TRBV3-1; J: TRBJ2-1; size: -; D: TRBD2; DNA: TGTGCCAGCAGCCAGGGACTAGCGGCCGGAAATGAGCAGTTCTTC; CDR3: CASSQGLAAGNEQFF
V: TRBV3-1; J: TRBJ1-6; size: -; D: -; DNA: TGTGCCAGCAGCCAAGTGCTGGGCTATAATTCACCCCTCCACTTT; CDR3: CASSQVLGYNSPLHF
V: TRBV19; J: TRBJ1-5; size: -; D: TRBD1; DNA: TGTGCCAGTAGTGCCGGGACAGGGGGCAGGGGCAATCAGCCCCAGCATTTT; CDR3: CASSAGTGGRGNQPQHF
V: TRBV28; J: TRBJ2-7; size: -; D: TRBD1; DNA: TGTGCCAGCAGTTTATTGGGACAGAATGCCTGGGATGCGAAGGCCACCTACGAGCAGTACTTC; CDR3: CASSLLGQNAWDAKATYEQYF
V: TRBV20-1; J: TRBJ1-6; size: few; D: -; DNA: TGCAGTGCTAGCGCGAATTTGCGGGATTCACCCCTCCACTTT; CDR3: CSASANLRDSPLHF
V: TRBV3-1; J: TRBJ2-1; size: many; D: TRBD2; DNA: TGTGCCAGCAGCCTCAGCACCGGGGGGATTAGAGGATACAATGAGCAGTTCTTC; CDR3: CASSLSTGGIRGYNEQFF
V: TRBV29-1; J: TRBJ2-1; size: -; D: -; DNA: TGCAGCGTGGAGGACTCGCTGAACAATGAGCAGTTCTTC; CDR3: CSVEDSLNNEQFF
V: TRBV10-3; J: TRBJ2-7; size: -; D: -; DNA: TGTGCCATCAGTGAGTCGTGGGGGGCGAACGAGCAGTACTTC; CDR3: CAISESWGANEQYF
V: TRBV11-2; J: TRBJ1-2; size: few; D: TRBD1; DNA: TGTGCCAGCAGCTTAGACATGGGACAGGGCCATGGCTACACCTTC; CDR3: CASSLDMGQGHGYTF
V: TRBV7-2; J: TRBJ1-5; size: -; D: -; DNA: TGTGCCAGCAGCTTAGTGACGGGACGCAATCAGCCCCAGCATTTT; CDR3: CASSLVTGRNQPQHF
V: TRBV20-1; J: TRBJ1-1; size: few; D: TRBD1; DNA: TGCAGTGCCCCCGGGACAGGGGATGCCCTGAACACTGAAGCTTTCTTT; CDR3: CSAPGTGDALNTEAFF
V: TRBV4-2; J: TRBJ2-1; size: -; D: TRBD2; DNA: TGTGCCAGCAGCCAATTGTTGGGGGTAGCGGGAGGTTGGTCGGATGAGCAGTTCTTC; CDR3: CASSQLLGVAGGWSDEQFF
V: TRBV27; J: TRBJ2-1; size: -; D: -; DNA: TGTGCCAGCAGTTTGGCGCTAGCGAATTACAATGAGCAGTTCTTC; CDR3: CASSLALANYNEQFF
V: TRBV28; J: TRBJ2-1; size: few; D: -; DNA: TGTGCCAGCAGTTGGGTTCATCGAGCGGCTTACAATGAGCAGTTCTTC; CDR3: CASSWVHRAAYNEQFF
V: TRBV23-1; J: TRBJ1-2; size: few; D: -; DNA: TGCGCCAGCAGTCTGTGGGGGAATGGCTACACCTTC; CDR3: CASSLWGNGYTF
V: TRBV7-9; J: TRBJ1-1; size: few; D: TRBD1; DNA: TGTGCCAGCAGCCCGGGACAGGGGCTGAACACTGAAGCTTTCTTT; CDR3: CASSPGQGLNTEAFF
V: TRBV12-3/TRBV12-4; J: TRBJ1-2; size: many; D: -; DNA: TGTGCCAGCAGTTTCGAATATGGGACCCATGGCTACACCTTC; CDR3: CASSFEYGTHGYTF
V: TRBV5-1; J: TRBJ1-5; size: few; D: -; DNA: TGCGCCAGCAGCGCCGGGACACAAAATCAGCCCCAGCATTTT; CDR3: CASSAGTQNQPQHF
V: TRBV7-9; J: TRBJ2-2; size: many; D: -; DNA: TGTGCCAGCAGCTGGTCGTCAGGGGAGGACGGGGAGCTGTTTTTT; CDR3: CASSWSSGEDGELFF
V: TRBV28; J: TRBJ1-6; size: many; D: -; DNA: TGTGCCAGCAGTACCCCTTTTACAGGAATCTCCTATAATTCACCCCTCCACTTT; CDR3: CASSTPFTGISYNSPLHF
V: TRBV5-1; J: TRBJ2-3; size: -; D: TRBD2; DNA: TGCGCCAGCAGCTTGGTGGCGGGAGGCGCAGATACGCAGTATTTT; CDR3: CASSLVAGGADTQYF
V: TRBV5-5; J: TRBJ1-6; size: -; D: -; DNA: TGTGCCAGCAGCTTGGACAGGCCTATTAATTCACCCCTCCACTTT; CDR3: CASSLDRPINSPLHF
V: TRBV28; J: TRBJ1-1; size: -; D: -; DNA: TGTGCCAGCAGCCCACCTCACCGACCCTGGGAAGCTTTCTTT; CDR3: CASSPPHRPWEAFF
V: TRBV12-3/TRBV12-4; J: TRBJ2-5; size: -; D: TRBD2; DNA: TGTGCCAGCAGGCCGGGACTAGCGGGTTTAGAGACCCAGTACTTC; CDR3: CASRPGLAGLETQYF
V: TRBV27; J: TRBJ1-1; size: -; D: TRBD1; DNA: TGTGCCAGCAGTTTGACCGGGACAGCCAACACTGAAGCTTTCTTT; CDR3: CASSLTGTANTEAFF
V: TRBV2; J: TRBJ2-3; size: -; D: TRBD2; DNA: TGTGCCAGCAGTGAAAAAGTTAGCGGGAGGGCCCAGTATTTT; CDR3: CASSEKVSGRAQYF
V: TRBV20-1; J: TRBJ2-1; size: few; D: TRBD2; DNA: TGCAGTGCCCACTCGGTGACTAGCGGGCCCCCGGGGGAGCAGTTCTTC; CDR3: CSAHSVTSGPPGEQFF
V: TRBV20-1; J: TRBJ2-1; size: -; D: TRBD2; DNA: TGCAGTGCTAGAGGTTGGGCGGGAGCCCCTCAAAATGAGCAGTTCTTC; CDR3: CSARGWAGAPQNEQFF
V: TRBV27; J: TRBJ2-3; size: -; D: -; DNA: TGTGCCAGCAGTTTAACGGTCCCCCTGGGCACGCAGTATTTT; CDR3: CASSLTVPLGTQYF